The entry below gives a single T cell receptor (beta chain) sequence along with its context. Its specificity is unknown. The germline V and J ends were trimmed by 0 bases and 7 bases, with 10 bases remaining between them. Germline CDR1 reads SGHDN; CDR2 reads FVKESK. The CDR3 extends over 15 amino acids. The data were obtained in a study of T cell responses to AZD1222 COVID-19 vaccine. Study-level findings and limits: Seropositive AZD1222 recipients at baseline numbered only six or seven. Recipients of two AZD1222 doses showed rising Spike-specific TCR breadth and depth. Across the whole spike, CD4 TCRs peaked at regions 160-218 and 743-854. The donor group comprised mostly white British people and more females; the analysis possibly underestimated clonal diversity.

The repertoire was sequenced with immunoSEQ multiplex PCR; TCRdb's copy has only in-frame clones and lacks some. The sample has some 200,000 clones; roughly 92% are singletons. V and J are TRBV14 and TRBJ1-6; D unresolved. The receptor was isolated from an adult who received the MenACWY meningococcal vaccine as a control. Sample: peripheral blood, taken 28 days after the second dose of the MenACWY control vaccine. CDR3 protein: CASSQDQTRNSPLHF. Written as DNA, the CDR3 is TGTGCCAGCAGCCAAGATCAGACGAGGAATTCACCCCTCCACTTT.